This T cell receptor (beta chain) was identified during a study of shared clonotypes between healthy human individuals. This CDR3 region has 14 residues. Trimming at V came to 2 bases and at J to 2 bases, leaving 4 bases not matched to a gene. CDR1 is SGDLS, CDR2 YYNGEE, per germline. The study ran the assay at deep level. Generated by immunoSEQ multiplex PCR, the TCRdb table keeps only in-frame clones and is missing some. This table holds more than 2 million clones, about 94% found once. CD45RO-negative, CCR7-selected cells formed the naive CD8 fraction, which excluded terminally differentiated effector memory CD45RA+ cells. Worth noting for this clone: Other DNA sequences in this sample translate to the same CDR3.

This TCR was sampled from a man aged 18 to 30 in good health. The sample comprised naive CD8+ T cells sorted from blood. This chain uses TRBV9 with TRBJ2-7; 7 bases line up with TRBD2. For the CDR3, the DNA is TGTGCCAGCAGCGTGGGCGGGGGTACCTACGAGCAGTACTTC. It translates to CASSVGGGTYEQYF. The entire variable domain, with the rest obtained from reference TRBV9 and TRBJ2-7, is as follows: DSGVTQTPKHLITATGQRVTLRCSPRSGDLSVYWYQQSLDQGLQFLIQYYNGEERAKGNILERFSAQQFPDLHSELNLSSLELGDSALYFCASSVGGGTYEQYFGPGTRLTVT.